Below, one T cell receptor (beta chain) is given with its context. The antigen is not known. The record originates from a study of shared clonotypes between healthy human individuals. General observations from the study: Sharing of clonotypes among donors was expected to vary with sequencing depth.

Some clones are missing from TCRdb's copy, which holds only in-frame ones; the method was immunoSEQ multiplex PCR. The data contain some 1,600,000 clones, roughly 98% of them singletons. The germline V and J ends were trimmed by 6 bases and 4 bases, with 16 bases remaining between them. The CDR3 totals 15 residues. Germline V gene sequence: CDR1 MNHEY, CDR2 SVGAGI. The TCR comes from a young man in good health. The chain is built from TRBV6-5 and TRBJ1-3; D uncertain. Sequences were obtained from naive CD4+ T cells sorted from blood. Subset reported: CD45RA+ positively selected. Written as DNA, the CDR3 is TGTGCCAGCAGCGCAACGTCGTGGGGAGGAAACACCATATATTTT. It specifies CASSATSWGGNTIYF.